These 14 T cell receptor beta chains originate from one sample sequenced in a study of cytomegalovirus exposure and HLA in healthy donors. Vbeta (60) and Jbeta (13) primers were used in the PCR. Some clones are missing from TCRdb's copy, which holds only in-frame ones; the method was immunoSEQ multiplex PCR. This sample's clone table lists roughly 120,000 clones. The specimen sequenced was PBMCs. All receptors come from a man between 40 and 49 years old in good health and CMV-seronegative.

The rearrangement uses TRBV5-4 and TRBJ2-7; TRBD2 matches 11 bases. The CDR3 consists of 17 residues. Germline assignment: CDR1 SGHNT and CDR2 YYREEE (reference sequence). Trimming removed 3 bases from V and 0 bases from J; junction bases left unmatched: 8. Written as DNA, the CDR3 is TGTGCCAGCAGCTCCCGGGGACTAGCGGATTTCTCCTACGAGCAGTACTTC. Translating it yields CASSSRGLADFSYEQYF.

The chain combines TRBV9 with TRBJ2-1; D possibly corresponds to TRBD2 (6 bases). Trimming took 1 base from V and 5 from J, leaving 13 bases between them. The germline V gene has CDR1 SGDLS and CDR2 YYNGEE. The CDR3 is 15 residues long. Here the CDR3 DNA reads TGTGCCAGCAGCGTACGAGTTAGCGGAGACAATGAGCAGTTCTTC. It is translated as CASSVRVSGDNEQFF.

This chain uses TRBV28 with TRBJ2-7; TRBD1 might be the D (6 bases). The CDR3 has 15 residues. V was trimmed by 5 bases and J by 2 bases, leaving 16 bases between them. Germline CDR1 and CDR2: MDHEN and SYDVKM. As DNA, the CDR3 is TGTGCCAGCAGTGCACCGCAGGGGCAGGCCTACGAGCAGTACTTC. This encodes CASSAPQGQAYEQYF. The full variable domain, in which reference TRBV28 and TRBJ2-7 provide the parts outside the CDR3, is DVKVTQSSRYLVKRTGEKVFLECVQDMDHENMFWYRQDPGLGLRLIYFSYDVKMKEKGDIPEGYSVSREKKERFSLILESASTNQTSMYLCASSAPQGQAYEQYFGPGTRLTVT.

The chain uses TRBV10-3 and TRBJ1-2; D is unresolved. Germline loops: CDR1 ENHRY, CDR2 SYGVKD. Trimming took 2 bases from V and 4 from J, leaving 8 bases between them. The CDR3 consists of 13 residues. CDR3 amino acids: CAISEIVSYGYTF. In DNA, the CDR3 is TGTGCCATCAGTGAGATAGTAAGCTATGGCTACACCTTC.

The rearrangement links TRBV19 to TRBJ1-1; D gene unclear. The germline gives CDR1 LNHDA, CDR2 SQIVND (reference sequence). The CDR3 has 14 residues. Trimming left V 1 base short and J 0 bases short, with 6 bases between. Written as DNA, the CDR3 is TGTGCCAGTAGTATAGGACTGGTGAACACTGAAGCTTTCTTT. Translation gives CASSIGLVNTEAFF.

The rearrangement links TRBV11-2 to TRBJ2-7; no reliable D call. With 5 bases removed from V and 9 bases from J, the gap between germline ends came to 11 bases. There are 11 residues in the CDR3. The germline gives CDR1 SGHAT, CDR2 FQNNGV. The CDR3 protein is CASSPVRGQYF. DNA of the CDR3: TGTGCCAGCAGCCCTGTTAGAGGGCAGTACTTC.

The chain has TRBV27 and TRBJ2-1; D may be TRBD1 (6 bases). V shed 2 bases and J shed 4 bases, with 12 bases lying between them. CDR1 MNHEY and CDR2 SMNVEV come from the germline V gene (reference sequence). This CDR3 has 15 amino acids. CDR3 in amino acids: CASSLQQGSYNEQFF. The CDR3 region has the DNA TGTGCCAGCAGTTTACAACAGGGATCGTACAATGAGCAGTTCTTC.

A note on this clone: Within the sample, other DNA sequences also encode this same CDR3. The CDR3 DNA reads TGTGCCAGCAGCTTTTCAGTGAACACTGAAGCTTTCTTT. It specifies CASSFSVNTEAFF. This chain links TRBV7-2 with TRBJ1-1; no clear D. The CDR3 has 13 residues. The germline V gene encodes CDR1 SGHTA and CDR2 FQGNSA. Trimming stripped 3 bases from V and 0 bases from J, with 5 bases between.

In DNA form, the CDR3 reads TGTGCCAGCAAGACGAATAGACAGGGGGCCTACGAGCAGTACTTC. It encodes CASKTNRQGAYEQYF. The V gene is TRBV2, the J gene TRBJ2-7, with TRBD1 identical over 9 bases. Germline V lookup: CDR1 SNHLY, CDR2 FYNNEI. After removal of 7 bases from V and 2 bases from J, the junction contained 9 bases not matched to a gene. CDR3 length: 15 amino acids.

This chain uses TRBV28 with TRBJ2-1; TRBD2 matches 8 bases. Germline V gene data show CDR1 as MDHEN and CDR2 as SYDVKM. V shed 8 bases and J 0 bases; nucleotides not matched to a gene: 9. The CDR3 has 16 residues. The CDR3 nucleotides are TGTGCCAGCCCTCCCCCTAGCGGGCCCTCCTACAATGAGCAGTTCTTC. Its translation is CASPPPSGPSYNEQFF.

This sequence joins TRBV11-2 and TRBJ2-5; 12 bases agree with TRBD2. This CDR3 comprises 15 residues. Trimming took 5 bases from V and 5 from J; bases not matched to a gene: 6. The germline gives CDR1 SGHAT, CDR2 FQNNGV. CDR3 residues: CASSRGTSGWETQYF. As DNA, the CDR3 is TGTGCCAGCAGCCGCGGGACTAGCGGGTGGGAGACCCAGTACTTC.

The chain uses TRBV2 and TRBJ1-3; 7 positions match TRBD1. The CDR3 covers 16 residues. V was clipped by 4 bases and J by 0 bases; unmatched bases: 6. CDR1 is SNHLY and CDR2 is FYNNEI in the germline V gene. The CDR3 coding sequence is TGTGCCAGCAGTGCGTGGGGACAGCGCTCTGGAAACACCATATATTTT. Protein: CASSAWGQRSGNTIYF.

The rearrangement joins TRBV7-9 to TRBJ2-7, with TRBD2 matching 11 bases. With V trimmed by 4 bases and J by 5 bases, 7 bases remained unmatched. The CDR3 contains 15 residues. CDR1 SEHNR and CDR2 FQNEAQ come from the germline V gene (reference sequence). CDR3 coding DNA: TGTGCCAGCAGCTCCAAACTAGCGGGAGTGGACGAGCAGTACTTC. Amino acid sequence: CASSSKLAGVDEQYF. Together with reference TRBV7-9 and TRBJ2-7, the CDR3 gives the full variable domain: DTGVSQNPRHKITKRGQNVTFRCDPISEHNRLYWYRQTLGQGPEFLTYFQNEAQLEKSRLLSDRFSAERPKGSFSTLEIQRTEQGDSAMYLCASSSKLAGVDEQYFGPGTRLTVT.

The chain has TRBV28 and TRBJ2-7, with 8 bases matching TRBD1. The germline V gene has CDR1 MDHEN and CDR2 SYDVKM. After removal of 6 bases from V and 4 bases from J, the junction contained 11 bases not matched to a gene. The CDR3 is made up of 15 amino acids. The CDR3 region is CASSSPRTGFYEQYF. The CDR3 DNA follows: TGTGCCAGCAGCTCCCCCCGGACAGGGTTTTACGAGCAGTACTTC.